Below, 20 T cell receptor beta chains from the same sample are listed, as sequenced in a study of blood T cell repertoires in COVID-19. Assay: immunoSEQ multiplex PCR; the TCRdb copy retains only in-frame clones and omits some. The table lists fewer than 110,000 clones, about 92% of them singletons. The material sequenced was peripheral blood. The receptors shown here come from a man between 45 and 60 years old with active COVID-19.

The chain joins TRBV10-3 to TRBJ1-1; 8 bases agree with TRBD1. The CDR3 loop spans 15 amino acids. The ends lost 2 bases at V and 4 bases at J; junction bases unmatched: 6. Germline loops: CDR1 ENHRY, CDR2 SYGVKD. The CDR3 bases are TGTGCCATCAGTGAGGGCAGGGGGCTTGGCACTGAAGCTTTCTTT. Residues: CAISEGRGLGTEAFF.

This chain uses TRBV5-1 with TRBJ2-7; no definite D call. With 0 bases removed from V and 0 bases from J, the gap between germline ends came to 4 bases. This CDR3 region has 13 residues. Germline CDR1 is SGHRS and CDR2 is YFSETQ. CDR3 sequence reads: CASSLAVSYEQYF. For the CDR3, the DNA is TGCGCCAGCAGCTTGGCGGTCTCCTACGAGCAGTACTTC.

The rearrangement links TRBV2 to TRBJ1-4; TRBD1 matches at 9 bases. The length of the CDR3 is 13 residues. The V and J ends lost 7 bases and 7 bases, in that order; junction bases with no gene match: 4. From germline, CDR1 is SNHLY and CDR2 FYNNEI. CDR3 sequence: CASKQGAGEKLFF. The CDR3 nucleotides are TGTGCCAGCAAACAGGGGGCAGGTGAAAAACTGTTTTTT.

The chain joins TRBV11-2 to TRBJ1-1, with D perhaps TRBD1 (6 bases). Trimming pared 5 bases from V and 7 bases from J, leaving 14 bases between. This CDR3 has 13 amino acids. CDR1 SGHAT and CDR2 FQNNGV come from the germline V gene. The CDR3, as DNA: TGTGCCAGCAGCATAGGACAGAGCAATGAAGCTTTCTTT. Protein sequence: CASSIGQSNEAFF.

This clone was counted a single time. The gene calls are TRBV2 and TRBJ2-1; D uncertain. The CDR3 has 14 amino acids. CDR1 and CDR2 (germline): SNHLY, FYNNEI. The V and J ends lost 6 bases and 5 bases respectively, with 14 bases between them. The CDR3 reads CASSEISLDNEQFF. In DNA, the CDR3 is TGTGCCAGCAGCGAAATTTCCTTAGACAATGAGCAGTTCTTC. Together with reference TRBV2 and TRBJ2-1, the CDR3 gives the full variable domain: EPEVTQTPSHQVTQMGQEVILRCVPISNHLYFYWYRQILGQKVEFLVSFYNNEISEKSEIFDDQFSVERPDGSNFTLKIRSTKLEDSAMYFCASSEISLDNEQFFGPGTRLTVL.

V and J are TRBV5-1 and TRBJ1-1; D gene unclear. CDR1 and CDR2 from the germline V gene are SGHRS and YFSETQ. The CDR3 is 14 residues long. Trimming left V 5 bases short and J 7 bases short, with 18 bases between. In DNA form, the CDR3 reads TGCGCCAGCAGAACAACCGGCGGTAGATTTGAAGCTTTCTTT. Translation: CASRTTGGRFEAFF.

The V and J genes are TRBV20-1 and TRBJ2-3; 10 nucleotides agree with TRBD2. V was pared by 3 bases and J by 2 bases, with 5 bases of the junction left unmatched. Germline values: CDR1 DFQATT, CDR2 SNEGSKA (reference sequence). This CDR3 has 15 amino acids. For the CDR3, the DNA is TGCAGTGCTAGTCTTAGCGGGAGGTCCACAGATACGCAGTATTTT. It translates to CSASLSGRSTDTQYF.

This clone showed up just once. The V call is TRBV11-1, the J call TRBJ2-2; 8 bases align to TRBD1. The length of the CDR3 is 13 residues. J was trimmed by 7 bases and V by 4 bases; bases with no gene match: 2. Looked up from germline, CDR1 is SGHAT and CDR2 is FQDESV (reference sequence). Here the CDR3 reads CASSWDRFGELFF. CDR3 sequence (DNA): TGTGCCAGCAGCTGGGACAGGTTCGGGGAGCTGTTTTTT.

CDR3 nucleotide sequence: TGTGCCAGTAAGAAAGACAGGGCCCTGTCTGGAAACACCATATATTTT. Its translation: CASKKDRALSGNTIYF. The chain uses TRBV19 and TRBJ1-3; 7 bases are shared with TRBD1. Germline V gives CDR1 LNHDA, CDR2 SQIVND (reference sequence). The CDR3 is 16 amino acids. Germline trimming cut 7 bases from V and 1 base from J; bases unmatched to any gene: 10.

The V and J genes are TRBV28 and TRBJ1-2; 9 positions match TRBD1. V lost 4 bases to trimming and J lost 4 bases; unmatched junction nucleotides: 7. The CDR3 has 15 residues. Per germline, CDR1 MDHEN and CDR2 SYDVKM. The CDR3 nucleotides are TGTGCCAGCAGTTCCCAACAGGGGGCTGGCTATGGCTACACCTTC. Translation: CASSSQQGAGYGYTF.

This sequence joins TRBV2 and TRBJ1-2; 8 bases are shared with TRBD1. This CDR3 is built from 15 residues. Germline V gene data show CDR1 as SNHLY and CDR2 as FYNNEI. The V segment lost 8 bases and the J segment 8 bases; nucleotides outside the gene matches: 16. The CDR3 DNA reads TGTGCCAGCGCAAAGGGTGGACAGGGCTCTAAAGGCTACACCTTC. This translates into CASAKGGQGSKGYTF.

The rearrangement joins TRBV6-5 to TRBJ1-3, with 7 bases aligning to TRBD1. CDR1 and CDR2 (germline): MNHEY, SVGAGI. J was trimmed by 0 bases and V by 8 bases; bases with no gene match: 1. The CDR3 runs to 13 residues. The CDR3 protein is CASWDSSGNTIYF. As DNA, the CDR3 is TGTGCCAGCTGGGACAGCTCTGGAAACACCATATATTTT.

The J gene is TRBJ1-5, the V gene TRBV28; 7 positions match TRBD1. The germline V gene encodes CDR1 MDHEN and CDR2 SYDVKM. CDR3 length: 15 amino acids. The junction had 8 bases not matched to a gene; V was cut back by 8 bases and J by 1 base. The CDR3 DNA reads TGTGCCAGCGGATTAGGGGGCGGAAGCAATCAGCCCCAGCATTTT. Translated, it gives CASGLGGGSNQPQHF.

The chain employs TRBV19 and TRBJ1-6, with 9 bases fitting TRBD1. CDR1 and CDR2 (germline): LNHDA, SQIVND (reference sequence). The length of the CDR3 is 14 residues. V lost 8 bases and J lost 7; bases outside the gene matches: 6. CDR3 nucleotides: TGTGCCAGTTCTCCGACAGGGGGAAATTCACCCCTCCACTTT. Amino acids: CASSPTGGNSPLHF.

The chain couples TRBV29-1 to TRBJ2-5; D possibly corresponds to TRBD2 (5 bases). The germline gives CDR1 SQVTM, CDR2 ANQGSEA. CDR3 length: 12 amino acids. The V and J ends lost 4 bases and 1 base respectively, with 7 bases between them. The CDR3 DNA reads TGCAGCGTTGCGGGGATCCAAGAGACCCAGTACTTC. Translated: CSVAGIQETQYF.

This chain uses TRBV19 with TRBJ2-2, with D perhaps matching TRBD2 (6 bases). Germline CDR1 LNHDA, CDR2 SQIVND (reference sequence). The CDR3 covers 15 residues. V shed 6 bases and J shed 7 bases, with 18 bases lying between them. CDR3 sequence (DNA): TGTGCCAGTAGAGTTCTAGCGAGTAGAGACGGGGAGCTGTTTTTT. Residues: CASRVLASRDGELFF.

The rearrangement links TRBV19 to TRBJ1-3; D is ambiguous. The CDR3 extends over 16 amino acids. With 3 bases removed from V and 3 bases from J, the gap between germline ends came to 15 bases. Germline assignment: CDR1 LNHDA and CDR2 SQIVND (reference sequence). The CDR3 loop is CASSILGDRLGNTIYF. CDR3 bases: TGTGCCAGTAGTATTTTGGGTGATCGACTTGGAAACACCATATATTTT.

This chain connects TRBV6-5 to TRBJ1-6; possibly TRBD1 for D (5 bases). The V end was cut by 8 bases, the J end by 9 bases, with 17 bases between. Germline CDR1 MNHEY, CDR2 SVGAGI. This CDR3 has 14 residues. CDR3 sequence: CASAEGRVGSPLHF. The CDR3 nucleotides read TGTGCCAGCGCAGAGGGGAGGGTAGGTTCACCCCTCCACTTT.

The chain recombines TRBV6-2 or TRBV6-3 with TRBJ1-1, with 8 bases fitting TRBD1. The CDR3 contains 15 residues. Trimming removed 5 bases from V and 1 base from J; junction bases left unmatched: 6. The germline gives CDR1 MNHEY, CDR2 SVGEGT. CDR3 DNA: TGTGCCAGCAGTCGATGGGGGACAGGGAACACTGAAGCTTTCTTT. Its translation: CASSRWGTGNTEAFF.

The gene calls are TRBV30 and TRBJ2-5; 15 nucleotides agree with TRBD2. With V trimmed by 6 bases and J by 5 bases, 4 bases remained unmatched. From germline, CDR1 is GTSNPN and CDR2 SVGIG (reference sequence). This CDR3 spans 14 amino acids. The CDR3 coding sequence is TGTGCCTGTGGGACTAGCGGGAGGATTGAGACCCAGTACTTC. It encodes CACGTSGRIETQYF.